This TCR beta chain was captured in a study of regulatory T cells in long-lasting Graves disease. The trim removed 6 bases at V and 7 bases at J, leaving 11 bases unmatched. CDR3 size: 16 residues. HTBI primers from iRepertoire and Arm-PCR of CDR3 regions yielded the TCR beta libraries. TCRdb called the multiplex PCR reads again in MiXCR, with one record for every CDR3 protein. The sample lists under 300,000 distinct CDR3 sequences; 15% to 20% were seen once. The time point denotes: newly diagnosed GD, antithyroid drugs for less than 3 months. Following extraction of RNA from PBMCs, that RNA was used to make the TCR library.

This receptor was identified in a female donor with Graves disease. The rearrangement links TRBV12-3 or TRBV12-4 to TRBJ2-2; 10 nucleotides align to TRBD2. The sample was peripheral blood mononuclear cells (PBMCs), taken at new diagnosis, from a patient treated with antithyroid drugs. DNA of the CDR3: TGTGCCAGCAGGGCATCTAGCGGGAGAGGTGGCGGGGAGCTGTTTTTT. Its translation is CASRASSGRGGGELFF.